This passage covers 19 T cell receptor beta chains from one sample sequenced in a study of shared clonotypes between healthy human individuals (dated by TCRdb to 2018 to 2020). The library was built by means of the immunoSEQ multiplex PCR assay. TCRdb provides this immuneACCESS table in a form limited to in-frame rearrangements. Some clones are lacking; in checked studies, under half of them reflect an unresolved V gene, and why the rest are absent is not known. This sample comprises about 680,000 clones, more than 70% of them detected only once. Jointly, the top ten make up around 1.8% of the sample. The sample consisted of memory CD4+ T cells sorted from blood. The sample's cell subset or site label, in plain terms: CD45RA-negative fraction. Receptors originate from a woman in her twenties or thirties in good health.

The V gene is TRBV6-4, the J gene TRBJ2-1, with 13 positions matching TRBD2. The germline V gene encodes CDR1 MRHNA and CDR2 SNTAGT. V lost 6 bases to trimming and J lost 7 bases; unmatched junction nucleotides: 6. CDR3 length: 15 residues. The CDR3 spells CASSRGLAGINEQFF. The DNA for the CDR3 is TGTGCCAGCAGCAGGGGACTAGCGGGGATTAATGAGCAGTTCTTC.

This clone was observed a handful of times. This chain joins TRBV6-1 and TRBJ2-2; 10 nucleotides agree with TRBD1. Germline values: CDR1 MNHNS, CDR2 SASEGT. The V and J ends lost 6 bases and 4 bases, in that order; junction bases with no gene match: 2. This CDR3 region has 14 residues. The CDR3 sequence: CASSRTGGTGELFF. The CDR3 region has the DNA TGTGCCAGCAGCCGGACAGGGGGCACCGGGGAGCTGTTTTTT.

The CDR3 DNA is TGTGCCTGGACCCCGGCGGTAAACACTGAAGCTTTCTTT. Translating it yields CAWTPAVNTEAFF. The rearrangement joins TRBV30 to TRBJ1-1; D gene ambiguous. In germline, CDR1 is GTSNPN, CDR2 SVGIG (reference sequence). The V gene lost 4 bases and the J gene lost 2 bases, with 11 bases spanning the gap. This CDR3 comprises 13 residues.

This clone was counted between two and nine times. The J gene is TRBJ1-1, the V gene TRBV19; D remains ambiguous. The CDR3 contains 11 residues. V was clipped by 8 bases and J by 1 base, with 5 bases between them. Germline V gene data show CDR1 as LNHDA and CDR2 as SQIVND (reference sequence). CDR3 sequence: CASLRNTEAFF. CDR3 nucleotides: TGTGCCAGTCTACGGAACACTGAAGCTTTCTTT.

The chain combines TRBV7-6 with TRBJ2-2; D remains ambiguous. CDR3 length: 17 residues. Per the germline V gene, CDR1 is SGHVS and CDR2 is FNYEAQ. V lost 3 bases, J lost 0 bases, and 14 bases lay in between. CDR3 in amino acids: CASSFWGRLANTGELFF. The DNA of the CDR3 is TGTGCCAGCAGCTTTTGGGGTCGTTTAGCGAACACCGGGGAGCTGTTTTTT.

The V call is TRBV5-6, the J call TRBJ2-7; 8 bases align to TRBD1. The CDR3 has 16 amino acids. J lost 2 bases, V lost 4 bases, and 11 bases had no gene match. CDR1 SGHDT and CDR2 YYEEEE come from the germline V gene. CDR3 loop: CASSRKTGARAYEQYF. In DNA form, the CDR3 reads TGTGCCAGCAGCAGAAAGACAGGGGCCAGAGCCTACGAGCAGTACTTC.

The gene calls are TRBV6-1 and TRBJ2-7; D is possibly TRBD2 (6 bases). This CDR3 contains 12 residues. Trimming removed 3 bases from V and 9 bases from J, with 12 bases in between. The germline V gene has CDR1 MNHNS and CDR2 SASEGT. The CDR3 region is CASSDSAGGQYF. The CDR3 nucleotides are TGTGCCAGCAGTGACTCAGCGGGCGGGCAGTACTTC.

V and J are TRBV10-2 and TRBJ1-5; tentative D call: TRBD1 (5 bases). In germline, CDR1 is WSHSY, CDR2 SAAADI. Trimming removed 1 base at V and 4 bases at J, with 11 bases between. The CDR3 contains 15 residues. CDR3 coding DNA: TGCGCCAGCAGTGAGTTAGGACAACTAAATCAGCCCCAGCATTTT. Its translation: CASSELGQLNQPQHF.

This clone is a singleton in its sample. The chain couples TRBV6-5 to TRBJ2-7; TRBD2 aligns across 12 bases. J gave up 3 bases and V 5 bases, and 5 bases lay outside the gene matches. This CDR3 region has 15 residues. CDR1 and CDR2 from the germline V gene are MNHEY and SVGAGI. As DNA, the CDR3 is TGTGCCAGCAGTGCGACTAGCGGGAGATTCTACGAGCAGTACTTC. This sequence encodes CASSATSGRFYEQYF.

This clone has more than one count but fewer than ten. The rearrangement links TRBV6-1 to TRBJ2-1; D gene ambiguous. This CDR3 has 15 amino acids. V lost 6 bases to trimming and J lost 0 bases, with 12 bases between them. Germline V gene data show CDR1 as MNHNS and CDR2 as SASEGT. CDR3 bases: TGTGCCAGCAGCCCGGGCGACCCCTCCTACAATGAGCAGTTCTTC. Translating it yields CASSPGDPSYNEQFF.

This sequence joins TRBV10-3 and TRBJ2-5; D is undetermined. The CDR3 runs to 13 residues. CDR1 is ENHRY, CDR2 SYGVKD, per germline. Trimming took 4 bases from V and 4 from J, leaving 10 bases between them. As DNA, the CDR3 is TGTGCCATCAGTGGAGAAGTTAGAGAGACCCAGTACTTC. Protein: CAISGEVRETQYF.

The rearrangement links TRBV21-1 to TRBJ2-1; the table's D call of TRBD1 was not tested on the DNA. TRBV21-1 corresponds to a pseudogene. This CDR3 has 19 residues. CDR3 sequence reads: CASSKANGTDPPTYNEQFF. The CDR3 coding sequence is TGTGCCAGCAGCAAAGCAAACGGGACAGACCCCCCCACCTACAATGAGCAGTTCTTC.

V gene TRBV7-2 combines with J gene TRBJ2-3; perhaps TRBD1 as D (6 bases). The V end was cut by 3 bases, the J end by 1 base, with 8 bases between. This CDR3 is built from 14 residues. Germline V lookup: CDR1 SGHTA, CDR2 FQGNSA. The CDR3 sequence is CASSFRTGTDTQYF. For the CDR3, the DNA is TGTGCCAGCAGCTTCCGGACAGGCACAGATACGCAGTATTTT.

The rearrangement links TRBV7-2 to TRBJ2-1; perhaps TRBD1 as D (7 bases). CDR1 is SGHTA, CDR2 FQGNSA, per germline. Trimming left V 2 bases short and J 4 bases short, with 12 bases between. The CDR3 spans 15 residues. For the CDR3, the DNA is TGTGCCAGCAGCTTATTTCAGGGGGGATACAATGAGCAGTTCTTC. It specifies CASSLFQGGYNEQFF.

This clone has ten or more counts. The genes are TRBV19 and TRBJ2-5; the match to TRBD1 covers 9 bases. V was clipped by 3 bases and J by 6 bases; unmatched bases: 11. Germline CDR1 reads LNHDA; CDR2 reads SQIVND (reference sequence). The CDR3 runs 16 residues. This chain's CDR3 is CASSIPGTGIGKTQYF. CDR3 sequence (DNA): TGTGCCAGTAGTATCCCCGGGACAGGGATAGGGAAGACCCAGTACTTC.

The chain employs TRBV19 and TRBJ2-3; the D call may be TRBD1 or TRBD2 (7 bases each). This CDR3 region has 16 residues. Germline loops: CDR1 LNHDA, CDR2 SQIVND (reference sequence). V was pared by 4 bases and J by 4 bases, with 18 bases between. The CDR3 DNA follows: TGTGCCAGTAGTAAATCAGGGGGGGGTCTTCCAGATACGCAGTATTTT. Translating gives CASSKSGGGLPDTQYF.

The chain recombines TRBV6-4 with TRBJ1-2; tentative D call: TRBD1 (6 bases). The CDR3 length is 13 residues. Trimming took 0 bases from V and 5 from J, leaving 7 bases between them. Germline-derived CDR1 and CDR2 are MRHNA and SNTAGT. CDR3 sequence: CASSDSTGYGYTF. The CDR3 DNA reads TGTGCCAGCAGTGACTCGACAGGTTATGGCTACACCTTC.

This clone was seen a few times. The chain employs TRBV28 and TRBJ1-2; D perhaps matches TRBD1 (6 bases). Trimming left V 6 bases short and J 3 bases short, with 14 bases between. CDR3 length: 14 residues. CDR1 is MDHEN, CDR2 SYDVKM, per germline. The CDR3 loop reads CASRQGRNHYGYTF. The CDR3 nucleotides read TGTGCCAGCAGACAGGGACGTAACCACTATGGCTACACCTTC.

This clone was seen a few times. The chain recombines TRBV4-2 with TRBJ2-5; 10 bases map to TRBD1. CDR3 length: 16 residues. The V segment lost 4 bases and the J segment 4 bases; nucleotides outside the gene matches: 9. Germline V gene lookup returns CDR1 LGHNA and CDR2 YNFKEQ. The DNA for the CDR3 is TGTGCCAGCAGCCGCATTGGGACAGGGGATTTAGAGACCCAGTACTTC. This sequence encodes CASSRIGTGDLETQYF.